The rows below give T cell receptor beta chains drawn from one sample of a study of T cell responses to AZD1222 COVID-19 vaccine. The method was immunoSEQ multiplex PCR; TCRdb's version includes in-frame clones alone and lacks a portion of them. The sample has about 130,000 clones; roughly 94% are singletons. The material sequenced was peripheral blood, taken on day 0 of AZD1222 vaccination. These receptors all stem from an adult in good health. Each CDR3 is given with its conserved first and last residue. The order of the fields is J gene, clone size, V gene, D gene, CDR3 DNA, CDR3 protein. The D gene is left open where the match is weak. Rows give clone size only sometimes, using once, few, many, or a class for an expanded clone.

TRBJ2-1,NA,TRBV7-2,NA,TGTGCCAGCAGCTTAGAGCGCCCTTCAGCGTATGAGCAGTTCTTC,CASSLERPSAYEQFF
TRBJ2-1,NA,TRBV6-2/TRBV6-3,NA,TGTGCCAGCAGTTACTCGGGCCCGGGGAGGACTGAAGTCGGCAATGAGCAGTTCTTC,CASSYSGPGRTEVGNEQFF
TRBJ2-7,NA,TRBV7-2,NA,TGTGCCAGCAGCTTATCAGTTGAGGACGAGCAGTACTTC,CASSLSVEDEQYF
TRBJ1-2,NA,TRBV20-1,NA,TGCAGTGCTAACAGCTATGGCTACACCTTC,CSANSYGYTF
TRBJ2-1,NA,TRBV7-2,NA,TGTGCCAGCAGCGAAGTGATCCGGGGCGGAGGTTACAATGAGCAGTTCTTC,CASSEVIRGGGYNEQFF
TRBJ2-1,few,TRBV3-1/TRBV3-2,TRBD2,TGTGCCAGCAGCCAAGATCCGCTAGCGGGGGGCTCCTACAATGAGCAGTTCTTC,CASSQDPLAGGSYNEQFF
TRBJ1-1,NA,TRBV21-1,NA,TGTGCCAGCAGCAAAAGTCAGGGGGCAGTTGGTACTGAAGCTTTCTTT,CASSKSQGAVGTEAFF
TRBJ2-5,NA,TRBV7-2,NA,TGTGCCAGCAGCCCACCGGGAAACCAAGAGACCCAGTACTTC,CASSPPGNQETQYF
TRBJ1-6,NA,TRBV6-2/TRBV6-3,TRBD1,TGTGCCAGCAGTTACCTCACAGGGGGTAATTCACCCCTCCACTTT,CASSYLTGGNSPLHF
TRBJ1-2,NA,TRBV6-1,NA,TGTGCCAGCAGTGGTATGCCCGCTTTGGGGGGCGTGGATGGCTACACCTTC,CASSGMPALGGVDGYTF
TRBJ1-1,NA,TRBV6-2/TRBV6-3,NA,TGTGCCAGCAGGCCTACAGGTATGAACACTGAAGCTTTCTTT,CASRPTGMNTEAFF
TRBJ1-6,NA,TRBV7-3,NA,TGTGCCAGCAGCTTCCTGGGTCAATGGTCACCCCTCCACTTT,CASSFLGQWSPLHF
TRBJ1-2,NA,TRBV14,NA,TGTGCCAGCAGCCCAGCCCCGGGACGGATCTATGGCTACACCTTC,CASSPAPGRIYGYTF
TRBJ2-3,once,TRBV20-1,NA,TGCAGTGCTCTGGTGGCAGATACGCAGTATTTT,CSALVADTQYF
TRBJ1-1,once,TRBV19,NA,TGTGCCAGTAGTAGGCGATTCCAGGGCTTAATGAACACTGAAGCTTTCTTT,CASSRRFQGLMNTEAFF
TRBJ2-3,NA,TRBV5-4,TRBD2,TGTGCCAGCAGCACAACTAGCGGGCCCACAGATACGCAGTATTTT,CASSTTSGPTDTQYF
TRBJ2-1,NA,TRBV4-3,TRBD2,TGCGCCAGCAGCCGCCTAAGACGGGCTAGCGGGGGGGGAAATGAGCAGTTCTTC,CASSRLRRASGGGNEQFF
TRBJ1-3,NA,TRBV12-3/TRBV12-4,NA,TGTGCCAGCAGTTTTCCCCTAACAAACACCATATATTTT,CASSFPLTNTIYF
TRBJ2-1,NA,TRBV5-1,TRBD1,TGCGCCAGCAGCCCTCAACCGGGACAGAGCAATGAGCAGTTCTTC,CASSPQPGQSNEQFF
TRBJ2-7,NA,TRBV5-5,TRBD2,TGTGCCAGCAGCGGGCGCCTAGCGGGGTCCTACGAGCAGTACTTC,CASSGRLAGSYEQYF
TRBJ1-2,NA,TRBV7-3,NA,TGTGCCAGCAGCTTAGTATTCCCAGCGATAAAAAGGGACTATGGCTACACCTTC,CASSLVFPAIKRDYGYTF
TRBJ1-6,NA,TRBV3-1/TRBV3-2,TRBD1,TGTGCCAGCACTCCGGGACAGGGGTTTTCACCCCTCCACTTT,CASTPGQGFSPLHF
TRBJ2-7,NA,TRBV19,TRBD1,TGTGCCAGTAGAGGGACAGGAACCTACGAGCAGTACTTC,CASRGTGTYEQYF
TRBJ2-6,NA,TRBV7-2,NA,TGTGCCAGCAGCCCTACCCCAGGGGCCAACGTCCTGACTTTC,CASSPTPGANVLTF
TRBJ1-5,once,TRBV29-1,NA,TGCAGCGTTGCCGGAAGCAATCAGCCCCAGCATTTT,CSVAGSNQPQHF
TRBJ2-2,NA,TRBV2,NA,TGTGCCAGCAGCCAACGGGCGGGTTTCACCGGGGAGCTGTTTTTT,CASSQRAGFTGELFF
TRBJ2-7,NA,TRBV5-4,NA,TGTGCCAGCAGCGACGGGACGGTCTACGAGCAGTACTTC,CASSDGTVYEQYF
TRBJ2-7,NA,TRBV12-3/TRBV12-4,NA,TGTGCCAGCAGTTTCGGGAGAGAGTACGAGCAGTACTTC,CASSFGREYEQYF
TRBJ1-1,few,TRBV7-9,NA,TGTGCCAGCAGCCACCCCCGGCAGGGAAAAACTGAAGCTTTCTTT,CASSHPRQGKTEAFF
TRBJ2-7,once,TRBV5-1,NA,TGCGCCAGCAGCGGATTAGCCTTGAGCTCCTACGAGCAGTACTTC,CASSGLALSSYEQYF
TRBJ1-4,NA,TRBV3-1/TRBV3-2,NA,TGTGCCAGCAGCCCTTACGGTGACGGAAATGAAAAACTGTTTTTT,CASSPYGDGNEKLFF
TRBJ2-7,NA,TRBV28,NA,TGTGCCAGCAGTTTTAGTCCTGTGACAGTCTACGAGCAGTACTTC,CASSFSPVTVYEQYF
TRBJ2-3,NA,TRBV5-1,TRBD1,TGCGCCAGCAGCCTCGGACAGGGGGGCCCAGATACGCAGTATTTT,CASSLGQGGPDTQYF